This TCR beta chain was found in a study of T cell changes during pregnancy in multiple sclerosis. Sequenced by immunoSEQ multiplex PCR; TCRdb stores in-frame clones only, minus some. Found here are about 80,000 clones, 85% to 95% of them singletons; the top ten hold just over 2.5%. This CDR3 is built from 12 residues. Germline CDR1 and CDR2: MNHEY and SMNVEV (reference sequence). The V segment lost 9 bases and the J segment 2 bases; nucleotides outside the gene matches: 1. This chain connects TRBV27 to TRBJ2-7, with TRBD2 matching 10 bases. The source is a female donor in good health, enrolled as a control in a pregnancy study. The material sequenced was peripheral blood, taken after pregnancy. The CDR3 coding sequence is TGTGCCAGTGGACTAGCGGCCTACGAGCAGTACTTC. Amino acid sequence: CASGLAAYEQYF.